This TCR beta chain is from a study of blood T cell repertoires in COVID-19. Whole-study context: COVID-19 samples collected from the United States, Italy and Spain covered acute and convalescent phases. Nucleic acid was either cDNA or gDNA, and it came from T cells, B-cell-depleted T cells, or PBMCs.

As processed by the authors: Quantification of nucleated cells was approximated via reference gene primer amplification. TCRdb's copy holds only in-frame clones and misses some; the assay was immunoSEQ multiplex PCR. That table is the source of V, J and clone size, and D and trimming were worked out from the DNA. Seen here are about 300,000 clones, approximately 86% observed once, and the top ten hold 1% to 1.5%. V lost 1 base, J lost 2 bases, and 1 base stayed unmatched. The CDR3 is 16 amino acids. Germline V gene data show CDR1 as SGHVS and CDR2 as FQNEAQ. The TCR comes from a man in his 70s with acute or convalescent COVID-19. Material: peripheral blood. The rearrangement links TRBV7-8 to TRBJ1-4; 10 bases match TRBD1. CDR3 protein: CASSLGGQGTNEKLFF. In nucleotides, the CDR3 is TGTGCCAGCAGCTTAGGGGGACAGGGGACTAATGAAAAACTGTTTTTT. The complete variable domain, with remaining parts taken from reference TRBV7-8 and TRBJ1-4, reads GAGVSQSPRYKVAKRGQDVALRCDPISGHVSLFWYQQALGQGPEFLTYFQNEAQLDKSGLPSDRFFAERPEGSVSTLKIQRTQQEDSAVYLCASSLGGQGTNEKLFFGSGTQLSVL.